This TCR beta chain derives from a study of shared clonotypes between healthy human individuals. Study outcomes and limitations: Expectations were that clonotype sharing among donors would be affected by sequencing depth. Across a handful of donors, naive CD4 shared 5% to 5.5%, naive CD8 more than 3%, memory CD4 roughly 2.5%, memory CD8 under 0.5%.

Regarding this clone: Its antigen is unidentified.

Per the germline V gene, CDR1 is SGHVS and CDR2 is FNYEAQ. The CDR3 is 17 amino acids. Between the trimmed V and J ends, which lost 5 bases and 0 bases, there was a span of 20 bases. At deep level, the assay was performed. About 30,000 T cell genomes, or around 0.2 ug DNA, went into the sorted-subset replicate PCRs. Some clones are missing from TCRdb's copy, which holds only in-frame ones; the method was immunoSEQ multiplex PCR. The repertoire holds roughly 500,000 clones, with approximately 94% as singletons. J is TRBJ2-7 and V is TRBV7-6; D is possibly TRBD1 or TRBD2 (5 bases each). Sequences were obtained from naive CD4+ T cells sorted from blood. Documented subset: CD45RA+ positively selected. The clonotype was recovered from a woman younger than 45 in good health. In DNA, the CDR3 is TGTGCCAGCAGCCCGGCCAGGGACCTTCTCAGCTCCTACGAGCAGTACTTC. It yields the protein CASSPARDLLSSYEQYF. The full variable domain, with the rest looked up from reference TRBV7-6 and TRBJ2-7, is GAGVSQSPRYKVTKRGQDVALRCDPISGHVSLYWYRQALGQGPEFLTYFNYEAQQDKSGLPNDRFSAERPEGSISTLTIQRTEQRDSAMYRCASSPARDLLSSYEQYFGPGTRLTVT.